What follows are 6 T cell receptor beta chains derived from one specimen sequenced in a study of blood T cell repertoires in COVID-19. The table came from immunoSEQ multiplex PCR; TCRdb's copy has only in-frame clones and leaves some out. The sample yields roughly 8,000 clones, less than 85% seen once. The sequenced sample was peripheral blood. The receptors stem from a human donor in a cohort sampled during active COVID-19.

For this clone: One junction end disagrees with the germline gene, perhaps due to a read error. The chain couples TRBV7-2 to TRBJ2-7; TRBD1 might be the D (6 bases). There are 15 residues in the CDR3. Germline loops: CDR1 SGHTA, CDR2 FQGNSA. CDR3 protein: CASRLSWDMSYEQYF. DNA of the CDR3: TGTGCCAGCCGCTTATCGTGGGACATGTCCTACGAGCAGTACTTC.

The chain carries TRBV30 and TRBJ1-4; tentatively, D is TRBD1 (6 bases). This CDR3 is built from 14 residues. Trimming left V 7 bases short and J 0 bases short, with 12 bases between. The V gene's germline CDR1 is GTSNPN and CDR2 SVGIG (reference sequence). The CDR3 spells CASTGFSTNEKLFF. As DNA, the CDR3 is TGTGCCTCGACAGGTTTCTCAACTAATGAAAAACTGTTTTTT.

J is TRBJ2-1 and V is TRBV12-3 or TRBV12-4; D is unclear. V lost 9 bases, J lost 9 bases, and 15 bases lay in between. This CDR3 spans 12 amino acids. The CDR3 spells CASQARKTEQFF. The CDR3 bases are TGTGCCAGTCAAGCGCGTAAGACTGAGCAGTTCTTC.

The chain couples TRBV11-2 to TRBJ2-5; 8 nucleotides match TRBD2. In germline, CDR1 is SGHAT, CDR2 FQNNGV. The V gene end was trimmed by 0 bases and the J gene end by 2 bases; junction bases not matched to a gene: 11. The CDR3 spans 18 residues. Written as DNA, the CDR3 is TGTGCCAGCAGCTTAGATCTCGGTAGCGGGGCTATTCAAGAGACCCAGTACTTC. Encoded protein: CASSLDLGSGAIQETQYF.

The rearrangement links TRBV5-4 to TRBJ2-4; 7 positions match TRBD2. The J segment lost 2 bases and the V segment lost 3 bases, leaving 14 bases of the junction unmatched. Germline-derived CDR1 and CDR2 are SGHNT and YYREEE (reference sequence). The CDR3 runs to 18 residues. Written as DNA, the CDR3 is TGTGCCAGCAGCTCGGCCCCTAGCGGAGGGTCGACCAAAAACATTCAGTACTTC. Translated: CASSSAPSGGSTKNIQYF.

The chain has TRBV11-1 and TRBJ2-3; D is unresolved. The CDR3 runs 15 residues. The V gene's germline CDR1 is SGHAT and CDR2 FQDESV (reference sequence). Trimming cost V 5 bases and J 1 base, with 13 bases left between them. The CDR3 DNA reads TGTGCCAGCAGCCAGACTGTTGTCCGCACAGATACGCAGTATTTT. Translating gives CASSQTVVRTDTQYF.